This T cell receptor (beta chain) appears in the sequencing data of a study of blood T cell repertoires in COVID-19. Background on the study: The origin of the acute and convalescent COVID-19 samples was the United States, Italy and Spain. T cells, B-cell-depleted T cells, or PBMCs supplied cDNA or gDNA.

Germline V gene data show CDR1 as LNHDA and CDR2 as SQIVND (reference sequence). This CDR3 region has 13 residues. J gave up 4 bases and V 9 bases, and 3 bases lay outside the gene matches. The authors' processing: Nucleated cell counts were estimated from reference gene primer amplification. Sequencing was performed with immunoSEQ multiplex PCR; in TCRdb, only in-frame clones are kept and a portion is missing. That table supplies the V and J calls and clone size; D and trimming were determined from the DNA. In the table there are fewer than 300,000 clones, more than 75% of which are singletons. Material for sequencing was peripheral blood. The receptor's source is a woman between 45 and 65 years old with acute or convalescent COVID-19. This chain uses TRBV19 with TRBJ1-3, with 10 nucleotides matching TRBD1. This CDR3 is CARGQGRGNTIYF. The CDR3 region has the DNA TGTGCCAGGGGACAGGGGCGAGGAAACACCATATATTTT.